This T cell receptor (beta chain) was sequenced in a study of OX40 agonist ivuxolimab in advanced cancers. Describing the broader study: Ivuxolimab was an agonistic, fully human IgG2 monoclonal antibody directed against OX40 (CD134), a costimulatory receptor. Intravenous ivuxolimab was administered to patients every 2 weeks at six dose levels: 0.01, 0.1, 0.3, 1.5, 3 and 10 mg/kg. In the dose-escalation cohort, more than 75% of patients were male, and the mean age was roughly 60 years, with a range of roughly 20 to 80. The paper reports the monotherapy dose-escalation portion (N ≈ 52 patients) of the phase I ivuxolimab trial. Prior anti-PD-1, anti-PD-L1 or anti-CTLA-4 therapy was permitted, and checkpoint inhibitors had been received by about two fifths of dose-escalation patients. Of the approximately 54 dose-escalation patients, hepatocellular carcinoma was present in 19, melanoma in around 15, renal cell carcinoma in 9 and head and neck cancer in 9. Peripheral TCRbeta sequencing aimed to test whether ivuxolimab altered TCR sequence diversity and caused clonal T-cell expansion. Partial responses occurred in three dose-escalation patients: two with cutaneous melanoma and one with hepatocellular carcinoma.

General findings and caveats noted by the study authors: Low levels of normalized T-cell clonal expansion were also seen in some patients who did not respond. After ivuxolimab, expanded clones were on average more numerous among CD8+ T cells than among CD4+ T cells. At doses from 0.1 to 3.0 mg/kg, clonal expansion was seen in both CD4+ and CD8+ blood T cells between baseline and week 6. Which antigens the clonally expanded peripheral T cells were specific for was not determined. In the 0.1-3.0 mg/kg groups, partial responders were among the patients with the lowest normalized peripheral clonal expansion, particularly in CD8+ T cells.

Patients with autoimmune disease history or receiving systemic immunosuppression were excluded from the trial. Peripheral blood for TCR sequencing was collected from all dose cohorts at baseline, on cycle 4 day 1, and on cycle 7 day 1. The samples were taken from a phase I, first-in-human, multicenter, open-label dose-escalation trial of ivuxolimab. Adults with locally advanced or metastatic melanoma, renal cell, hepatocellular, or head and neck squamous cell carcinoma were enrolled in the trial. CD4+ and CD8+ T cells were sorted separately from peripheral blood before TCR sequencing. To sequence the TCRbeta CDR3 region, genomic DNA was isolated from the sorted cells. The immunoSEQ Assay was used to sequence the TCRbeta CDR3 regions. What TCRdb holds here is the immuneACCESS table cut down to in-frame rearrangements. Part of the clones is not present; checked against another copy, under half of the missing clones reflect an unresolved V gene, and the others are unexplained. Recorded for this sample are 60,000 to 65,000 clones; 80% to 90% of them occurred a single time. The ten largest account for roughly 1.9% of the sample.

Comment on this clone: It lacks a known antigen. No quality values exist for individual bases; no much larger clone is one base distant.

Relative to germline, V is 6 bases shorter and J is 0 bases shorter, with 20 bases between their ends. The germline V gene (reference sequence) sets CDR1 to MNHEY and CDR2 to SMNVEV. From cysteine to phenylalanine, the CDR3 is 17 amino acids long. Only the CDR3 region is kept as DNA, spanning 51 bases read in frame from base 1. The specimen comprised CD4+ or CD8+ T cells sorted from blood, sampled in a trial of the OX40 agonist ivuxolimab. This receptor was identified in an adult with an advanced solid tumor such as melanoma, head and neck, liver or kidney cancer. The chain is encoded by TRBV27 joined to TRBJ1-1, with TRBD1 as a weak D call on 6 bases. The nucleotide sequence is given as TGTGCCAGCAGCCAAAAGACAGGAAACGTAATGAACACTGAAGCTTTCTTT. Its product reads: CASSQKTGNVMNTEAFF.